The 19 T cell receptor beta chains presented below share a single source sample, sequenced in a study of cytomegalovirus exposure and HLA in healthy donors. The study ran its PCR with 60 Vbeta and 13 Jbeta primers. TCRdb's table, derived via immunoSEQ multiplex PCR, lists solely in-frame clones and lacks some. The repertoire consists of about 170,000 clones, with roughly 84% occurring once and the leading ten covering roughly 1.5%. The sample was PBMCs. The receptors come from a male donor in good health and CMV-seronegative.

This chain links TRBV27 with TRBJ2-5; 8 bases agree with TRBD2. There are 16 residues in the CDR3. Germline assignment: CDR1 MNHEY and CDR2 SMNVEV (reference sequence). Germline trimming cut 4 bases from V and 0 bases from J; bases unmatched to any gene: 7. CDR3 amino acids: CASSSYGGADQETQYF. CDR3 nucleotide sequence: TGTGCCAGCAGTTCCTACGGGGGGGCCGACCAAGAGACCCAGTACTTC.

J is TRBJ1-1 and V is TRBV4-3; D is possibly TRBD1 (6 bases). Germline CDR1 and CDR2: LGHNA and YSLEER. Trimming left V 4 bases short and J 8 bases short, with 11 bases between. The CDR3 extends over 12 amino acids. The CDR3 coding sequence is TGCGCCAGCAGCCGCGGGGGACAAGAAGCTTTCTTT. The encoded protein is CASSRGGQEAFF.

The CDR3 coding sequence is TGTGCCAGTAGTATTTCGAAAACAGGACGAAACTATGGCTACACCTTC. Residues: CASSISKTGRNYGYTF. V is TRBV19 and J is TRBJ1-2, with D possibly being TRBD1 (5 bases). Germline CDR1 LNHDA, CDR2 SQIVND (reference sequence). The V end was cut by 3 bases, the J end by 2 bases, with 16 bases between. The CDR3 totals 16 residues.

The CDR3 bases are TGTGCCAGCAGCTTGGTCGGCGGGACTAGCAATCAGCCCCAGCATTTT. As protein: CASSLVGGTSNQPQHF. This chain uses TRBV7-2 with TRBJ1-5, with a tentative D call TRBD1 (5 bases). Trimming took 3 bases from V and 0 from J, leaving 12 bases between them. Germline-derived CDR1 and CDR2 are SGHTA and FQGNSA. The CDR3 has 16 residues.

For this clone: A read error may produce the germline difference seen at one junction end. V is TRBV7-3 and J is TRBJ2-5, with TRBD2 identical over 16 bases. The CDR3 sequence is 16 residues long. CDR1 SGHTA and CDR2 FQGTGA come from the germline V gene. The CDR3 protein is CSSSPGLAGGPETQYF. CDR3 DNA sequence: TGTTCCAGCAGCCCGGGACTAGCGGGGGGGCCCGAGACCCAGTACTTC.

This clone was seen only a few times. This chain joins TRBV23-1 and TRBJ2-7; the match to TRBD1 covers 7 bases. TRBV23-1 is assigned to the ORF class and has an uncertain function. This CDR3 is 16 amino acids long. Trimming took 0 bases from V and 12 from J; bases not matched to a gene: 17. The CDR3 here is CASSQSRSRGCPQRYF. CDR3 sequence (DNA): TGCGCCAGCAGTCAATCGAGATCCAGGGGGTGTCCCCAGCGGTACTTC.

The V gene is TRBV5-1, the J gene TRBJ2-1, with 8 bases identical to TRBD2. Germline V CDR1 and CDR2: SGHRS, YFSETQ. This CDR3 region has 15 residues. The V gene end was trimmed by 4 bases and the J gene end by 6 bases; junction bases not matched to a gene: 9. CDR3 region: CASSRLSGVSNEQFF. In nucleotides, the CDR3 is TGCGCCAGCAGCCGACTTAGCGGGGTATCCAATGAGCAGTTCTTC. Based on the CDR3 plus reference TRBV5-1 and TRBJ2-1, the full variable domain is KAGVTQTPRYLIKTRGQQVTLSCSPISGHRSVSWYQQTPGQGLQFLFEYFSETQRNKGNFPGRFSGRQFSNSRSEMNVSTLELGDSALYLCASSRLSGVSNEQFFGPGTRLTVL.

The V call is TRBV10-3, the J call TRBJ2-3; 9 bases line up with TRBD1. The CDR3 is 15 amino acids. Losses at the gene ends were 4 bases for V and 0 bases for J; bases not matched to a gene: 2. Germline loops: CDR1 ENHRY, CDR2 SYGVKD. CDR3 nucleotide sequence: TGTGCCATCAGTGGGGGACAGGGCAGCACAGATACGCAGTATTTT. This sequence encodes CAISGGQGSTDTQYF.

The chain has TRBV7-2 and TRBJ2-1; no firm D call. The ends were cut back, 5 bases at V and 8 bases at J, with 16 bases in the middle. Germline V CDR1 and CDR2: SGHTA, FQGNSA. The CDR3 consists of 14 residues. CDR3 residues: CASSQSNTSDEQFF. CDR3 nucleotides: TGTGCCAGCAGCCAAAGCAATACTTCTGATGAGCAGTTCTTC.

CDR3 sequence reads: CASSVDREGYTF. Written as DNA, the CDR3 is TGTGCCAGCAGCGTCGACAGGGAGGGCTACACCTTC. The V call is TRBV9, the J call TRBJ1-2; 7 bases align to TRBD1. This CDR3 has 12 residues. CDR1 is SGDLS and CDR2 is YYNGEE in the germline V gene. J was trimmed by 8 bases and V by 2 bases; bases with no gene match: 3.

The chain has TRBV28 and TRBJ1-2; D is unresolved. The CDR3 runs to 11 residues. Deletions cut 2 bases from V and 6 bases from J, with 4 bases between. CDR1 and CDR2 from the germline V gene are MDHEN and SYDVKM. The CDR3 nucleotides read TGTGCCAGCAGTTTAAACAATGGCTACACCTTC. Its protein is CASSLNNGYTF.

A note on this clone: This specimen includes other DNA sequences encoding the same CDR3. The genes are TRBV15 and TRBJ1-4; D not certain. CDR1 is LNHNV, CDR2 YYDKDF, per germline (reference sequence). CDR3 size: 14 residues. V gave up 0 bases and J gave up 13 bases, with 15 bases separating them. CDR3 in DNA: TGTGCCACCAGCAGAGACCCCATCGTCCCGGGACTGTTTTTT. It encodes CATSRDPIVPGLFF.

The V call is TRBV7-3, the J call TRBJ2-7; no firm D call. From germline, CDR1 is SGHTA and CDR2 FQGTGA. CDR3 length: 16 residues. Trimming removed 1 base at V and 3 bases at J, with 16 bases between. The CDR3 DNA sequence: TGTGCCAGCAGCTTAATGGGTGCTGCTAGTCACTACGAGCAGTACTTC. Translation gives CASSLMGAASHYEQYF.

The chain combines TRBV5-1 with TRBJ2-4; 15 bases fit TRBD2. The CDR3 totals 17 residues. Trimming at V came to 5 bases and at J to 6 bases, leaving 9 bases not matched to a gene. From germline, CDR1 is SGHRS and CDR2 YFSETQ. CDR3 in amino acids: CASSVGTSGGTGNIQYF. In DNA form, the CDR3 reads TGCGCCAGCAGTGTCGGGACTAGCGGGGGGACGGGAAACATTCAGTACTTC.

This sequence joins TRBV7-3 and TRBJ1-2; D might be TRBD1 (5 bases). Trimming stripped 2 bases from V and 4 bases from J, with 11 bases between. CDR1 and CDR2 (germline): SGHTA, FQGTGA. CDR3 length: 14 residues. The CDR3 DNA reads TGTGCCAGCAGCTTAGGGGCCCAGGGCTATGGCTACACCTTC. Translation gives CASSLGAQGYGYTF. The entire variable domain, with the rest obtained from reference TRBV7-3 and TRBJ1-2, is as follows: GAGVSQTPSNKVTEKGKYVELRCDPISGHTALYWYRQSLGQGPEFLIYFQGTGAADDSGLPNDRFFAVRPEGSVSTLKIQRTERGDSAVYLCASSLGAQGYGYTFGSGTRLTVV.

This clone was found once. The V call is TRBV11-3, the J call TRBJ2-1, with D tentatively TRBD2 (7 bases). The CDR3 extends over 16 amino acids. Germline V gives CDR1 SGHNT, CDR2 YENEEA. V was trimmed by 8 bases and J by 2 bases, leaving 19 bases between them. For the CDR3, the DNA is TGTGCCAGCGGGGGGGGTGCCAGGGGCCCCTACAATGAGCAGTTCTTC. Translating gives CASGGGARGPYNEQFF.

The chain couples TRBV19 to TRBJ2-1; 9 bases are a match to TRBD2. Germline V gene lookup returns CDR1 LNHDA and CDR2 SQIVND (reference sequence). The V and J ends lost 2 bases and 4 bases, in that order; junction bases with no gene match: 15. The length of the CDR3 is 19 residues. The CDR3 loop reads CASSISRMGGREVYNEQFF. The CDR3, as DNA: TGTGCCAGTAGTATATCCCGTATGGGCGGGAGGGAGGTTTACAATGAGCAGTTCTTC.

This clone has a single count. This chain joins TRBV18 and TRBJ1-5; D gene ambiguous. CDR1 is KGHSH and CDR2 is LQKENI in the germline V gene. Trimming pared 5 bases from V and 0 bases from J, leaving 14 bases between. This CDR3 spans 16 amino acids. CDR3 DNA sequence: TGTGCCAGCTCATCGGGGTCCTCTAATAGCAATCAGCCCCAGCATTTT. It codes for CASSSGSSNSNQPQHF. Based on the CDR3 plus reference TRBV18 and TRBJ1-5, the full variable domain is NAGVMQNPRHLVRRRGQEARLRCSPMKGHSHVYWYRQLPEEGLKFMVYLQKENIIDESGMPKERFSAEFPKEGPSILRIQQVVRGDSAAYFCASSSGSSNSNQPQHFGDGTRLSIL.

The V call is TRBV6-4, the J call TRBJ2-3, with TRBD2 identical over 9 bases. Per the germline V gene, CDR1 is MRHNA and CDR2 is SNTAGT. The CDR3 length is 14 residues. The V gene end was trimmed by 5 bases and the J gene end by 2 bases; junction bases not matched to a gene: 2. DNA of the CDR3: TGTGCCAGCAGTCCTAGCGGGGTCACAGATACGCAGTATTTT. It yields the protein CASSPSGVTDTQYF.